The source of this T cell receptor (beta chain) is a study of CD8+CD57+ T cells in acquired aplastic anemia. Whole-study context: Sorted CD4+ and CD8+ cell DNA averaged approximately 3.2 ug.

This CDR3 is built from 15 residues. V was pared by 0 bases and J by 8 bases, with 3 bases of the junction left unmatched. Germline V gene lookup returns CDR1 SGDLS and CDR2 YYNGEE. Study results and caveats: The study identified 25 to 30 CD8+ CDR3 sequences shared by patients and controls. Controls and patients did not differ significantly in CD8+ Simpson's diversity.

Using genomic DNA as the template, TCR beta VDJ and CDR3 profiling was carried out. MiXCR, applied by TCRdb to the reads, yields one record per CDR3 protein. The sample has more than 150,000 distinct CDR3 sequences; 64% are singletons. Points on this clonotype: Its antigen is unidentified.

Input material: sorted CD4+, CD8+, or CD8+CD57+ T cells (not recorded which) from PBMCs. The origin of this receptor is a human donor with severe aplastic anemia or a healthy control (not recorded which). The chain recombines TRBV9 with TRBJ1-6; TRBD1 matches 9 bases. The CDR3 DNA follows: TGTGCCAGCAGCGTAGAGGACAGGGGTTATTCACCCCTCCACTTT. Protein: CASSVEDRGYSPLHF.